The TCR beta chain under discussion was sequenced for a study of identifying expanded T cells in peripheral blood. Assay: immunoSEQ multiplex PCR; the TCRdb copy retains only in-frame clones and omits some. The sample holds roughly 100,000 clones, around 89% seen once. The ends were cut back, 0 bases at V and 8 bases at J, with 13 bases in the middle. The CDR3 covers 14 residues. CDR1 MGHRA and CDR2 YSYEKL come from the germline V gene. The chain recombines TRBV4-1 with TRBJ1-2, with D possibly matching TRBD1 (6 bases). Sequencing input: blood. The source of this sequence is a person aged 18 to 75 in good health. This CDR3 is CASSQEGGKRGYTF. The CDR3 DNA sequence: TGCGCCAGCAGCCAAGAGGGGGGCAAACGGGGCTACACCTTC.